This T cell receptor (beta chain) was sequenced during a study of blood T cell repertoires in COVID-19. This CDR3 comprises 15 residues. Germline loops: CDR1 MNHEY, CDR2 SVGAGI. Trimming at V came to 6 bases and at J to 0 bases, leaving 7 bases not matched to a gene. Clones were read by immunoSEQ multiplex PCR, and TCRdb kept only the in-frame ones, dropping some. The repertoire holds fewer than 120,000 clones, with 70% to 90% as singletons. Material: peripheral blood. The sequence derives from a human donor in a cohort sampled during active COVID-19. The chain links TRBV6-5 to TRBJ1-2, with 7 nucleotides matching TRBD1. The CDR3 nucleotides read TGTGCCAGCAGGAGGGACAGAGCATCTAACTATGGCTACACCTTC. Translation: CASRRDRASNYGYTF.